This paragraph reports one T cell receptor (beta chain). This sample was included in a study of blood T cell repertoires in COVID-19. The germline V gene has CDR1 SGHRS and CDR2 YFSETQ. CDR3 length: 15 amino acids. J lost 3 bases, V lost 4 bases, and 9 bases had no gene match. Repertoires were generated with immunoSEQ multiplex PCR, while TCRdb's copy carries only in-frame clones and drops some. The repertoire holds 110,000 to 150,000 clones, with roughly 82% as singletons. The genes are TRBV5-1 and TRBJ2-5; the match to TRBD1 covers 7 bases. The sample was peripheral blood. The source of this sequence is a man older than 75 with acute or convalescent COVID-19. The CDR3 is CASSPGTAGEETQYF. In DNA, the CDR3 is TGCGCCAGCAGCCCCGGGACAGCCGGGGAAGAGACCCAGTACTTC.